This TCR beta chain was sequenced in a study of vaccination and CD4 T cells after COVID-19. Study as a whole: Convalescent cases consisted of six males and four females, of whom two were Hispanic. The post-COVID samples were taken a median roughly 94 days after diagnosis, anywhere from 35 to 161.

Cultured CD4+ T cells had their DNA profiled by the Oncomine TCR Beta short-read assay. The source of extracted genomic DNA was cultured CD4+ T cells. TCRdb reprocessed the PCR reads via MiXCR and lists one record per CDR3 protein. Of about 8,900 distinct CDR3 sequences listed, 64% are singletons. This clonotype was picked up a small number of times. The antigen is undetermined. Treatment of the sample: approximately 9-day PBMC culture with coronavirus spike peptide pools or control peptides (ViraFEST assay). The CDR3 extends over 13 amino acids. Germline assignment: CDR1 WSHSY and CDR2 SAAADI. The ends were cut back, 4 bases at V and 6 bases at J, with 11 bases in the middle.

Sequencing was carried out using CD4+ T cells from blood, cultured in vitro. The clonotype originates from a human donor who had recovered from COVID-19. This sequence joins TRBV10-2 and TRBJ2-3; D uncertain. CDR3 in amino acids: CASSVGARDTQYF. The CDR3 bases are TGCGCCAGCAGTGTTGGCGCCCGGGATACGCAGTATTTT.